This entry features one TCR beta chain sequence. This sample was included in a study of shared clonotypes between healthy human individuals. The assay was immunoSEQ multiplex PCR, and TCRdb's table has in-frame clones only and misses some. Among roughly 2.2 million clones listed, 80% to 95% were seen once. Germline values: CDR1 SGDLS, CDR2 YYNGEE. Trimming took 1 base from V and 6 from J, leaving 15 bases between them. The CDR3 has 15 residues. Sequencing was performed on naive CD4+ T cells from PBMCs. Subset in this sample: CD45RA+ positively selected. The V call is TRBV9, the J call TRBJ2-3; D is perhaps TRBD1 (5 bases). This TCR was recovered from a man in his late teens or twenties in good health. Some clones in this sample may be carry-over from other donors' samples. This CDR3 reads CASSVSPGPMDTQYF. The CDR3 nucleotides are TGTGCCAGCAGCGTATCTCCAGGGCCTATGGATACGCAGTATTTT.